This TCR beta chain is from a study of T cell repertoires in cytomegalovirus infection. This clonotype showed up just once. This may be a read error: a much more frequent sequence differs by one nucleotide. Germline CDR1 reads SGHTA; CDR2 reads FQGNSA. The germline V and J ends were trimmed by 0 bases and 8 bases, with 24 bases remaining between them. The CDR3 contains 18 residues. MiXCR, run by TCRdb on the reads, gives a single entry per CDR3 protein. The data hold about 100,000 distinct CDR3 sequences, with roughly a quarter observed a single time. Source material: CD8+ T cells from PBMCs. The chain is built from TRBV7-2 and TRBJ2-3; the D call may be TRBD1 or TRBD2 (6 bases each). The receptor was derived from a human donor in good health (CMV status not recorded). Some clones in this sample may be carry-over from other donors' samples. CDR3 bases: TGTGCCAGCAGCTTAGCGCTGTCGGGGGCTGCCCCCGCAGTTACGCAGTATTTT. Its protein is CASSLALSGAAPAVTQYF.